The 27 T cell receptor beta chains reported below all come from one sample, sequenced in a study of blood T cell repertoires in COVID-19. Profiled with immunoSEQ multiplex PCR; TCRdb holds only in-frame clones, not every one. The sample has about 64,000 clones, 70% to 90% seen once. Input material: peripheral blood. The receptors here all came from a man aged 45-65 years with active COVID-19.

This clone was observed a few times. The chain combines TRBV27 with TRBJ1-6; 8 bases agree with TRBD1. J gave up 10 bases and V 7 bases, and 9 bases lay outside the gene matches. Germline V gene sequence: CDR1 MNHEY, CDR2 SMNVEV (reference sequence). There are 14 residues in the CDR3. CDR3 in amino acids: CASTLDRGGSPLHF. The DNA of the CDR3 is TGTGCCAGCACCCTTGACAGGGGAGGGTCACCCCTCCACTTT.

The chain couples TRBV30 to TRBJ2-2; D unclear. The CDR3 totals 13 residues. Trimming stripped 4 bases from V and 6 bases from J, with 12 bases between. Germline assignment: CDR1 GTSNPN and CDR2 SVGIG (reference sequence). This chain's CDR3 is CAWISLNSGELFF. DNA for the CDR3: TGTGCCTGGATCTCCCTTAATTCCGGGGAGCTGTTTTTT.

This sequence joins TRBV2 and TRBJ2-6, with TRBD2 matching 10 bases. There are 15 residues in the CDR3. V gave up 7 bases and J gave up 4 bases; unmatched junction bases: 4. CDR1 and CDR2 (germline): SNHLY, FYNNEI. DNA of the CDR3: TGTGCCAGCACGGGACTAGCGTCCGGGGCCAACGTCCTGACTTTC. This sequence encodes CASTGLASGANVLTF.

The V gene is TRBV28, the J gene TRBJ2-6, with a tentative D call TRBD1 (6 bases). V shed 5 bases and J shed 1 base, with 9 bases lying between them. CDR3 size: 15 residues. Germline CDR1 MDHEN, CDR2 SYDVKM. The CDR3 region has the DNA TGTGCCAGCAGTCCTACAGGGTCTGGGGCCAACGTCCTGACTTTC. This codes for CASSPTGSGANVLTF. Variable domain in full (rest from reference TRBV28 and TRBJ2-6): DVKVTQSSRYLVKRTGEKVFLECVQDMDHENMFWYRQDPGLGLRLIYFSYDVKMKEKGDIPEGYSVSREKKERFSLILESASTNQTSMYLCASSPTGSGANVLTFGAGSRLTVL.

The genes are TRBV5-5 and TRBJ1-6; 7 nucleotides agree with TRBD1. The CDR3 totals 16 residues. V lost 4 bases and J lost 7; bases outside the gene matches: 11. In germline, CDR1 is SGHKS, CDR2 YYEKEE (reference sequence). The CDR3 protein is CASSSFTGTVNSPLHF. CDR3 bases: TGTGCCAGCAGCAGCTTTACCGGGACAGTGAATTCACCCCTCCACTTT.

The chain links TRBV28 to TRBJ2-5, with unresolved D. This CDR3 has 14 amino acids. CDR1 MDHEN and CDR2 SYDVKM come from the germline V gene. Deletions cut 2 bases from V and 2 bases from J, with 9 bases between. The CDR3 is CASSLPPEQETQYF. The DNA for the CDR3 is TGTGCCAGCAGTTTACCTCCAGAACAAGAGACCCAGTACTTC.

Only one count was recorded for this clone. V and J are TRBV6-1 and TRBJ1-2, with D unresolved. This CDR3 is 13 amino acids long. Per germline, CDR1 MNHNS and CDR2 SASEGT. V lost 2 bases and J 8 bases, leaving 12 bases between the germline ends. The CDR3 region has the DNA TGTGCCAGCAGTGAAACGGACCGGAGGGGCTACACCTTC. Residues: CASSETDRRGYTF.

The CDR3 DNA is TGTGCCAGCAGCCACACTAGCGGATCCTACGAGCAGTACTTC. Amino acids: CASSHTSGSYEQYF. The chain links TRBV3-1 (or the pseudogene TRBV3-2) to TRBJ2-7, with TRBD2 matching 8 bases. CDR1 is LGHDT, CDR2 YNNKEL, per germline (reference sequence). The CDR3 runs 14 residues. V was clipped by 3 bases and J by 1 base; unmatched bases: 2.

The J gene is TRBJ2-2, the V gene TRBV18, with 8 positions matching TRBD1. Germline loops: CDR1 KGHSH, CDR2 LQKENI. The V and J ends lost 6 bases and 5 bases, in that order; junction bases with no gene match: 5. The CDR3 is made up of 14 amino acids. CDR3 coding DNA: TGTGCCAGCTCTGGGACAGGTGGTACCGGGGAGCTGTTTTTT. The encoded protein is CASSGTGGTGELFF.

The gene calls are TRBV2 and TRBJ2-2; the D gene is possibly TRBD1 (6 bases). This CDR3 has 13 residues. Germline V lookup: CDR1 SNHLY, CDR2 FYNNEI. The V gene lost 4 bases and the J gene lost 4 bases, with 7 bases spanning the gap. The CDR3 DNA sequence: TGTGCCAGCAGTGGGACAGTCACCGGGGAGCTGTTTTTT. This translates into CASSGTVTGELFF.

V usage is TRBV5-1 and J usage is TRBJ2-3; TRBD2 matches 11 bases. The CDR3 runs to 15 residues. The V gene's germline CDR1 is SGHRS and CDR2 YFSETQ. The trim removed 4 bases at V and 5 bases at J, leaving 6 bases unmatched. This chain's CDR3 is CASSKLAGEGDTQYF. The CDR3, as DNA: TGCGCCAGCAGCAAACTAGCGGGAGAGGGAGATACGCAGTATTTT.

The CDR3 coding sequence is TGTGCCAGCAGACCAAGGGGCAGCTCCTACAATGAGCAGTTCTTC. Protein product: CASRPRGSSYNEQFF. The V call is TRBV6-6, the J call TRBJ2-1; D might be TRBD1 (5 bases). V dropped 6 bases and J dropped 0 bases, with 12 bases sitting between them. CDR3 length: 15 residues. Germline loops: CDR1 MNHNY, CDR2 SVGAGI (reference sequence).

The chain carries TRBV5-1 and TRBJ2-6, with 8 nucleotides matching TRBD1. Germline V gene data show CDR1 as SGHRS and CDR2 as YFSETQ. The length of the CDR3 is 16 residues. After removal of 6 bases from V and 3 bases from J, the junction contained 8 bases not matched to a gene. This chain's CDR3 is CASTPQGAVGANVLTF. CDR3 coding DNA: TGCGCCAGCACCCCGCAGGGGGCGGTTGGGGCCAACGTCCTGACTTTC.

The chain joins TRBV7-8 to TRBJ2-1; a possible D gene is TRBD1 (6 bases). The CDR3 runs to 15 residues. CDR1 and CDR2 (germline): SGHVS, FQNEAQ. Between the trimmed V and J ends, which lost 7 bases and 5 bases, there was a span of 18 bases. The CDR3, as DNA: TGTGCCAGCAACTTTGACAGGTTTGCCGACAATGAGCAGTTCTTC. It translates to CASNFDRFADNEQFF.

The J gene is TRBJ2-6, the V gene TRBV27; perhaps TRBD2 as D (5 bases). The CDR3 contains 20 residues. Trimming stripped 5 bases from V and 0 bases from J, with 23 bases between. From germline, CDR1 is MNHEY and CDR2 SMNVEV (reference sequence). The CDR3 spells CASSRFSGLGELSGANVLTF. CDR3 DNA sequence: TGTGCCAGCAGTAGATTCTCAGGACTTGGGGAACTCTCTGGGGCCAACGTCCTGACTTTC.

This chain connects TRBV2 to TRBJ1-2; TRBD1 aligns across 7 bases. CDR3 length: 14 amino acids. Germline V gene data show CDR1 as SNHLY and CDR2 as FYNNEI. The trim removed 7 bases at V and 8 bases at J, leaving 13 bases unmatched. CDR3: CASNPTGSTEGYTF. CDR3 bases: TGTGCCAGCAACCCGACAGGGTCAACCGAAGGCTACACCTTC.

The chain joins TRBV4-3 to TRBJ2-1, with 13 bases lining up with TRBD2. V lost 1 base, J lost 8 bases, and 2 bases stayed unmatched. CDR3 length equals 15 residues. Germline CDR1 reads LGHNA; CDR2 reads YSLEER. The CDR3 DNA reads as TGCGCCAGCAGCCAAGGGACTAGCGGGAGCGATGAGCAGTTCTTC. Residues: CASSQGTSGSDEQFF.

The chain recombines TRBV9 with TRBJ2-1; D not resolved. The germline V gene has CDR1 SGDLS and CDR2 YYNGEE. The CDR3 contains 16 residues. The V gene lost 3 bases and the J gene lost 5 bases, with 18 bases spanning the gap. The CDR3 DNA reads TGTGCCAGCAGCGCTCCCGATGGCTTGGCTCACAATGAGCAGTTCTTC. Protein product: CASSAPDGLAHNEQFF.

This clone has more than one count but fewer than ten. The chain is built from TRBV5-5 and TRBJ2-7; 9 bases agree with TRBD2. J was trimmed by 0 bases and V by 4 bases; bases with no gene match: 5. CDR1 is SGHKS and CDR2 is YYEKEE in the germline V gene (reference sequence). The length of the CDR3 is 15 residues. CDR3 nucleotide sequence: TGTGCCAGCAGCGATCGGACTAGCGACTCCTACGAGCAGTACTTC. This codes for CASSDRTSDSYEQYF.

The chain uses TRBV7-6 and TRBJ2-5; 14 positions agree with TRBD2. This CDR3 is built from 17 residues. Germline V gene data show CDR1 as SGHVS and CDR2 as FNYEAQ. Trimming cost V 5 bases and J 4 bases; bases outside gene matches: 9. Here the CDR3 reads CASSPGLAGARGETQYF. In DNA form, the CDR3 reads TGTGCCAGCAGCCCGGGACTAGCGGGGGCTCGCGGAGAGACCCAGTACTTC.

This sequence joins TRBV4-1 and TRBJ2-7; D possibly corresponds to TRBD1 (6 bases). There are 15 residues in the CDR3. V lost 4 bases to trimming and J lost 0 bases, with 13 bases between them. From germline, CDR1 is MGHRA and CDR2 YSYEKL. The CDR3 coding sequence is TGCGCCAGCAGCCCGACGGACAGTAGCTCCTACGAGCAGTACTTC. Protein product: CASSPTDSSSYEQYF.

The V gene is TRBV6-5, the J gene TRBJ2-7; the D gene is possibly TRBD1 (5 bases). The V end was cut by 11 bases, the J end by 0 bases, with 14 bases between. The CDR3 runs 13 residues. The germline V gene has CDR1 MNHEY and CDR2 SVGAGI. In DNA form, the CDR3 reads TGTGCCGCTGCCCTCGACAGCTCCTACGAGCAGTACTTC. It yields the protein CAAALDSSYEQYF.

The table lists this clone with a few counts. This chain links TRBV9 with TRBJ2-7; the match to TRBD1 covers 8 bases. Trimming at V came to 3 bases and at J to 2 bases, leaving 4 bases not matched to a gene. The CDR3 has 14 residues. CDR1 and CDR2 from the germline V gene are SGDLS and YYNGEE. The CDR3 DNA reads as TGTGCCAGCAGCGCCCAGGGGGCTCCCTACGAGCAGTACTTC. This sequence encodes CASSAQGAPYEQYF.

This CDR3 is CASSSQGNKNIQYF. The DNA of the CDR3 is TGCGCCAGCAGCTCGCAGGGTAACAAAAACATTCAGTACTTC. This sequence joins TRBV5-1 and TRBJ2-4, with D possibly being TRBD1 (5 bases). Germline loops: CDR1 SGHRS, CDR2 YFSETQ. The CDR3 is 14 amino acids. Trimming took off 3 bases at V and 3 bases at J, with 10 bases between the two ends.

V usage is TRBV10-3 and J usage is TRBJ1-3, with no clear D. With 3 bases removed from V and 1 base from J, the gap between germline ends came to 4 bases. This CDR3 has 13 amino acids. Germline CDR1 reads ENHRY; CDR2 reads SYGVKD. As DNA, the CDR3 is TGTGCCATCAGTGACGGGTCTGGAAACACCATATATTTT. Protein: CAISDGSGNTIYF.

V is TRBV28 and J is TRBJ2-7; 9 nucleotides agree with TRBD2. Germline CDR1 MDHEN, CDR2 SYDVKM. With V trimmed by 6 bases and J by 1 base, 7 bases remained unmatched. The CDR3 loop spans 15 amino acids. The CDR3 is CASSLISGGSYEQYF. CDR3 nucleotides: TGTGCCAGCAGCCTCATTAGCGGGGGATCCTACGAGCAGTACTTC.

The CDR3 region is CASSPLERGQKKLFF. In DNA form, the CDR3 reads TGCGCCAGCAGCCCGTTGGAGAGGGGGCAGAAAAAACTGTTTTTT. The J gene is TRBJ1-4, the V gene TRBV4-1; 7 bases line up with TRBD1. V lost 4 bases and J lost 9; bases outside the gene matches: 11. This CDR3 spans 15 amino acids. Germline CDR1 and CDR2: MGHRA and YSYEKL.